Presented here are 25 T cell receptor beta chains from one specimen sequenced in a study of immune characterization of retroperitoneal liposarcoma. MiXCR, run by TCRdb on the PCR reads, gives a single entry per CDR3 protein. The data contain 9,000 to 13,000 distinct CDR3 sequences, over 25% of them seen just once; the ten biggest clones take up under 9.5%. The sample taken for sequencing was tumor tissue. All receptors come from a male donor with retroperitoneal liposarcoma.

There are many counts of this clonotype. The chain carries TRBV6-1 and TRBJ2-3; TRBD1 agrees at 10 bases. The CDR3 is made up of 16 amino acids. In germline, CDR1 is MNHNS, CDR2 SASEGT. V dropped 1 base and J dropped 6; count of bases not matched to a gene: 7. The CDR3 DNA reads TGTGCCAGCAGTGAAGGTGGGACAGGGGTGAGTGATACGCAGTATTTT. This gives the protein CASSEGGTGVSDTQYF.

This clonotype has just a few counts. The CDR3: CASSNTRAEQFF. The CDR3 nucleotides are TGTGCCAGCAGTAACACCCGAGCGGAGCAGTTCTTC. The V gene is TRBV6-1, the J gene TRBJ2-1; no clear D. Trimming pared 5 bases from V and 10 bases from J, leaving 12 bases between. In germline, CDR1 is MNHNS, CDR2 SASEGT. The CDR3 is made up of 12 amino acids.

The J gene is TRBJ2-1, the V gene TRBV25-1, with unresolved D. This CDR3 is 14 amino acids long. V dropped 2 bases and J dropped 3 bases, with 8 bases sitting between them. Germline V gene lookup returns CDR1 MGHDK and CDR2 SYGVNS. CDR3 protein: CASSEPANYNEQFF. CDR3 nucleotides: TGTGCCAGCAGTGAACCAGCGAACTACAATGAGCAGTTCTTC.

This clonotype is categorized as medium-sized. This chain uses TRBV6-1 with TRBJ2-1; 9 bases map to TRBD1. J lost 10 bases, V lost 2 bases, and 15 bases had no gene match. CDR1 is MNHNS, CDR2 SASEGT, per germline. CDR3 length equals 17 residues. CDR3 sequence reads: CASSEYNWGQGSYEQFF. Here the CDR3 DNA reads TGTGCCAGCAGTGAATATAACTGGGGACAGGGCTCCTACGAGCAGTTCTTC.

The table lists this clonotype with many counts. The V gene is TRBV7-3, the J gene TRBJ2-1, with D perhaps being TRBD1 or TRBD2 (5 bases each). This CDR3 is 15 amino acids long. Germline V gene data show CDR1 as SGHTA and CDR2 as FQGTGA. Trimming took 5 bases from V and 8 from J, leaving 19 bases between them. The chain's CDR3 is CASSPGPIKGHEQFF. The CDR3, as DNA: TGTGCCAGCAGCCCGGGACCGATTAAGGGACATGAGCAGTTCTTC.

This chain connects TRBV7-3 to TRBJ2-1, with TRBD1 matching 9 bases. The J call could be wrong; TRBJ2-7 is a better fit for the DNA end. Germline CDR1 reads SGHTA; CDR2 reads FQGTGA. This CDR3 is built from 15 residues. Here the CDR3 DNA reads TGTGCCAGCAGCCCCGGGACAGGGTTGGTAAATGAGCAGTACTTC. Translated: CASSPGTGLVNEQYF.

J is TRBJ1-2 and V is TRBV6-1; weak D call: TRBD1 (5 bases). The CDR3 is 14 amino acids. Deletions cut 7 bases from V and 4 bases from J, with 16 bases between. The germline CDR1 and CDR2 sequences are MNHNS and SASEGT. CDR3 in amino acids: CASIFRDSSYGYTF. The CDR3 bases are TGTGCCAGCATCTTTAGGGACTCCTCCTATGGCTACACCTTC.

This clonotype was detected ten times or more. The genes are TRBV27 and TRBJ1-1; D gene ambiguous. V lost 4 bases and J lost 0, with 6 bases in between. The CDR3 loop spans 13 amino acids. CDR1 and CDR2 (germline): MNHEY, SMNVEV (reference sequence). CDR3 nucleotides: TGTGCCAGCAGTTCATGGGTGAACACTGAAGCTTTCTTT. Amino acids: CASSSWVNTEAFF.

The V gene is TRBV27, the J gene TRBJ2-1, with D perhaps matching TRBD2 (6 bases). V lost 5 bases to trimming and J lost 7 bases, with 15 bases between them. CDR1 MNHEY and CDR2 SMNVEV come from the germline V gene (reference sequence). The length of the CDR3 is 14 residues. CDR3 loop: CASSPGVLSNEQFF. Written as DNA, the CDR3 is TGTGCCAGCAGTCCGGGAGTATTAAGTAATGAGCAGTTCTTC.

The chain uses TRBV6-1 and TRBJ2-1; TRBD2 matches 8 bases. V was pared by 5 bases and J by 4 bases, with 7 bases of the junction left unmatched. The length of the CDR3 is 15 residues. Per the germline V gene, CDR1 is MNHNS and CDR2 is SASEGT. The CDR3 coding sequence is TGTGCCAGCAGTCTAACCGGGACTAGGTACAATGAGCAGTTCTTC. This sequence encodes CASSLTGTRYNEQFF.

This clonotype appeared a few times. This rearrangement joins TRBV11-2 to TRBJ2-1; D is unclear. The CDR3 sequence is 14 residues long. Trimming removed 1 base at V and 13 bases at J, with 17 bases between. CDR1 and CDR2 from the germline V gene are SGHAT and FQNNGV. The CDR3 spells CASSLGPVQETQFF. As DNA, the CDR3 is TGTGCCAGCAGCTTAGGGCCAGTACAAGAGACCCAGTTCTTC. The whole variable domain, filled in from reference TRBV11-2 and TRBJ2-1, reads EAGVAQSPRYKIIEKRQSVAFWCNPISGHATLYWYQQILGQGPKLLIQFQNNGVVDDSQLPKDRFSAERLKGVDSTLKIQPAKLEDSAVYLCASSLGPVQETQFFGPGTRLTVL.

This clonotype was counted between two and nine times. This chain uses TRBV11-2 with TRBJ2-1; TRBD2 matches at 7 bases. CDR3 length equals 14 residues. From germline, CDR1 is SGHAT and CDR2 FQNNGV. V lost 3 bases to trimming and J lost 10 bases; unmatched junction nucleotides: 9. The chain's CDR3 is CASSFNSGDYEQFF. CDR3 nucleotides: TGTGCCAGCAGCTTTAACAGTGGGGACTACGAGCAGTTCTTC.

This clonotype was counted between two and nine times. The chain recombines TRBV6-1 with TRBJ1-1, with TRBD1 identical over 9 bases. Germline-derived CDR1 and CDR2 are MNHNS and SASEGT. V was pared by 5 bases and J by 4 bases, with 5 bases of the junction left unmatched. CDR3 length equals 14 residues. CDR3 sequence (DNA): TGTGCCAGCAGTTCGACGACAGGGGGCACTGAAGCTTTCTTT. Translation: CASSSTTGGTEAFF.

The chain combines TRBV27 with TRBJ2-3; D call uncertain. The length of the CDR3 is 13 residues. The germline V gene has CDR1 MNHEY and CDR2 SMNVEV (reference sequence). V was trimmed by 5 bases and J by 2 bases, leaving 8 bases between them. Here the CDR3 reads CASSLSDTDTQYF. CDR3 coding DNA: TGTGCCAGCAGTCTCAGCGACACAGATACGCAGTATTTT.

This clonotype was picked up many times. This chain links TRBV6-1 with TRBJ2-4, with 7 bases fitting TRBD2. This CDR3 contains 14 residues. V was clipped by 4 bases and J by 7 bases; unmatched bases: 7. Germline assignment: CDR1 MNHNS and CDR2 SASEGT. Written as DNA, the CDR3 is TGTGCCAGCAGTGGAGGGACTAAGGTGAACATTCAGTACTTC. It is translated as CASSGGTKVNIQYF.

The chain employs TRBV7-6 and TRBJ2-5; D is possibly TRBD1 (6 bases). There are 17 residues in the CDR3. The V end lost 5 bases, the J end lost 11 bases, and 30 bases lay between the germline ends. Germline V gives CDR1 SGHVS, CDR2 FNYEAQ. CDR3 region: CASSNPGHQSSYNEQYF. The CDR3 DNA reads TGTGCCAGCAGCAATCCGGGACACCAAAGCTCCTACAATGAGCAGTACTTC.

A few counts support this clonotype. This rearrangement joins TRBV7-3 to TRBJ2-5; 7 nucleotides align to TRBD2. Trimming cost V 4 bases and J 5 bases; bases outside gene matches: 4. The length of the CDR3 is 13 residues. Germline V gene data show CDR1 as SGHTA and CDR2 as FQGTGA. The CDR3 DNA is TGTGCCAGCAGCTCGACTAGCCTGGAGACCCAGTACTTC. This encodes CASSSTSLETQYF.

The V and J genes are TRBV6-1 and TRBJ2-1, with 10 bases identical to TRBD2. The last part of the DNA fits TRBJ2-7 better; the J call may be wrong. Germline lookup yields CDR1 MNHNS and CDR2 SASEGT. The CDR3 length is 15 residues. The CDR3 sequence: CASRLTSGFTYEQYF. CDR3 sequence (DNA): TGTGCCAGCAGACTGACTAGCGGGTTCACCTACGAGCAGTACTTC.

The chain links TRBV6-1 to TRBJ2-5, with a weak D call TRBD1 (5 bases). The DNA end is a closer match to TRBJ2-7, so the J assignment may be wrong. This CDR3 has 18 residues. In germline, CDR1 is MNHNS, CDR2 SASEGT. CDR3 amino acids: CASSYNGLQGKTFYEQYF. In DNA form, the CDR3 reads TGTGCCAGCAGCTATAATGGTCTTCAGGGAAAAACTTTCTACGAGCAGTACTTC.

This clonotype was recorded many times. The chain has TRBV6-1 and TRBJ2-7; 10 bases fit TRBD1. The V and J ends lost 5 bases and 3 bases, in that order; junction bases with no gene match: 4. The CDR3 contains 14 residues. Germline V gene sequence: CDR1 MNHNS, CDR2 SASEGT. DNA for the CDR3: TGTGCCAGCAGTTTGACAGGGGGCGACTACGAGCAGTACTTC. Encoded protein: CASSLTGGDYEQYF.

In DNA, the CDR3 is TGTGCCAGCAGGCGGGCCTCCAATGAGCAGTACTTC. This codes for CASRRASNEQYF. The J gene is TRBJ2-3, the V gene TRBV6-6; tentative D call: TRBD2 (5 bases). The J call may be mistaken, given a closer DNA end match to TRBJ2-7. The length of the CDR3 is 12 residues. Germline lookup yields CDR1 MNHNY and CDR2 SVGAGI (reference sequence).

This clonotype was detected a few times. This chain connects TRBV11-2 to TRBJ2-1; D possibly corresponds to TRBD1 (6 bases). Trimming shortened V by 6 bases and J by 13 bases, and 25 bases separated the two germline ends. CDR3 length: 15 amino acids. Germline loops: CDR1 SGHAT, CDR2 FQNNGV. As DNA, the CDR3 is TGTGCCAGCAGAGGGGGATACGGAATCCAAGAGACCCAGTTCTTC. Translation: CASRGGYGIQETQFF.

Here the CDR3 reads CASSYGRSSYEQYF. CDR3 nucleotides: TGTGCCAGCAGTTACGGCAGGAGCTCCTACGAGCAGTACTTC. The J gene is TRBJ2-7, the V gene TRBV6-6, with D hard to call. Looked up from germline, CDR1 is MNHNY and CDR2 is SVGAGI (reference sequence). Trimming cost V 2 bases and J 0 bases, with 8 bases left between them. CDR3 length: 14 amino acids.

By sample share, this clonotype is medium-sized. V is TRBV7-8 and J is TRBJ2-7; no firm D call. Trimming removed 1 base from V and 5 bases from J, with 12 bases in between. Germline V gene lookup returns CDR1 SGHVS and CDR2 FQNEAQ. The CDR3 is 14 amino acids. The CDR3, as DNA: TGTGCCAGCAGCTTAGGGGCAGGTATCCACGAGCAGTACTTC. Protein product: CASSLGAGIHEQYF.

CDR3 coding DNA: TGTGCCAGCAGTTATGGGACAGGCTCCTACGAGCAGTTCTTC. This codes for CASSYGTGSYEQFF. The V call is TRBV12-3 or TRBV12-4, the J call TRBJ2-1; 8 nucleotides align to TRBD1. The V segment lost 4 bases and the J segment 10 bases; nucleotides outside the gene matches: 9. The CDR3 sequence is 14 residues long.